This T cell receptor beta chain emerged from a study of TIL therapy for anti-PD-1-resistant metastatic lung cancer. The libraries were made with immunoSEQ v3. Generated by immunoSEQ multiplex PCR, the TCRdb table keeps only in-frame clones and is missing some. The top ten clones hold roughly a sixth of a sample with 25,000 to 30,000 clones, approximately 57% of them seen once. Time point given: pre-treatment sample, taken before nivolumab and TIL therapy. The tumor samples were excised metastases, mostly pleural nodules or supraclavicular lymph nodes. Progressing patients received lymphodepletion, expanded TIL infusion and IL-2. V was pared by 4 bases and J by 0 bases, with 17 bases between. The CDR3 has 16 amino acids. The germline V gene has CDR1 SGHNT and CDR2 YYREEE (reference sequence).

Sequencing used tumor tissue, obtained at baseline. The TCR was taken from a woman aged 25-80 years with non-small cell lung cancer. This chain links TRBV5-4 with TRBJ2-7, with D maybe TRBD2 (7 bases). The CDR3 DNA sequence: TGTGCCAGCAGCCCGAGGGGGGGGGCGAGCTCCTACGAGCAGTACTTC. It codes for CASSPRGGASSYEQYF. Supplemented by reference TRBV5-4 and TRBJ2-7, the full variable domain reads ETGVTQSPTHLIKTRGQQVTLRCSSQSGHNTVSWYQQALGQGPQFIFQYYREEENGRGNFPPRFSGLQFPNYSSELNVNALELDDSALYLCASSPRGGASSYEQYFGPGTRLTVT.